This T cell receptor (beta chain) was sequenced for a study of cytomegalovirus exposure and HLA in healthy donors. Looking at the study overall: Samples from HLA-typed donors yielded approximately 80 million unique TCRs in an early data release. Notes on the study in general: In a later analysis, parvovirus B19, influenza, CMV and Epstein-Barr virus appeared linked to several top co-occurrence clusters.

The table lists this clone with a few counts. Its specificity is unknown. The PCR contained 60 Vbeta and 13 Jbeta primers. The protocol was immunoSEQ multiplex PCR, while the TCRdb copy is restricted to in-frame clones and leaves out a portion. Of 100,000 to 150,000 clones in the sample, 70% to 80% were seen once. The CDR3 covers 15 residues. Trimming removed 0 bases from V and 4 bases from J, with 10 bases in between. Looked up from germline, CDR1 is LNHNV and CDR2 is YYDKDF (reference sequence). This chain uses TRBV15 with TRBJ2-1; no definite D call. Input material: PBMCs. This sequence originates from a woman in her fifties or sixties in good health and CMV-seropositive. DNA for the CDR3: TGTGCCACCAGCAGAGACCAAGGAGTTTACAATGAGCAGTTCTTC. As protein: CATSRDQGVYNEQFF.